This entry lists 29 T cell receptor beta chains sequenced from one sample in a study of T-cell reconstitution after alpha-beta-depleted transplantation in children (dated by TCRdb to about 2016). The library came from PCR. Sequencer: Illumina HiSeq 2500. To normalize quantification of the TCRbeta repertoire, the TCR libraries were built with molecular barcoding that relied on unique molecular identifiers. TCRdb passed the public sequencing reads through fastp at Q25 and MiXCR, retaining productive beta sequences. Every CDR3 protein is listed once, alongside the most common genes and DNA of its rows. In this sample the table shows 500,000 to 650,000 distinct CDR3 sequences, 13% of which occur a single time. The ten largest clones add up to 2.2% of the sample. What this sample's treatment or condition label stands for: allogeneic hematopoietic cell transplantation with graft depleted of TCRalphabeta T cells and CD19 B cells.

Sequenced material: PBMCs, mostly from graft donor cells, taken 360 days after TCRalphabeta/CD19-depleted stem cell transplant. Receptor source: a male patient younger than 18 who had a stem cell transplant for acute myeloid leukemia, so the T cells may come from the graft donor.

This clonotype was detected a few times. In nucleotides, the CDR3 is TGCAGTGCTACATTAGCTGAGCAGTTCTTC. The encoded protein is CSATLAEQFF. V gene TRBV20-1 combines with J gene TRBJ2-1, with D unclear. There are 10 residues in the CDR3. V lost 4 bases, J lost 9 bases, and 7 bases lay in between. Germline V CDR1 and CDR2: DFQATT, SNEGSKA (reference sequence).

This clonotype has more than one count but fewer than ten. The V call is TRBV7-6, the J call TRBJ2-3; no firm D call. The CDR3 is 13 residues long. V lost 5 bases, J lost 4 bases, and 10 bases lay in between. CDR1 and CDR2 (germline): SGHVS, FNYEAQ. The CDR3 reads CASSQLLADTQYF. The CDR3 bases are TGTGCCAGCAGCCAACTCTTGGCAGATACGCAGTATTTT.

This clonotype was counted at least ten times. The rearrangement links TRBV24-1 to TRBJ2-5; 10 nucleotides align to TRBD2. Germline CDR1 and CDR2: KGHDR and SFDVKD. V was pared by 3 bases and J by 0 bases, with 9 bases of the junction left unmatched. The CDR3 covers 18 residues. The CDR3 DNA sequence: TGTGCCACCAGTGATCCGACTCTGACTAGCGGGCACCAAGAGACCCAGTACTTC. Translation gives CATSDPTLTSGHQETQYF.

The V and J genes are TRBV12-3 or TRBV12-4 and TRBJ2-7, with TRBD2 matching over 15 bases. Trimming at V came to 7 bases and at J to 0 bases, leaving 7 bases not matched to a gene. The CDR3 length is 17 residues. CDR3 in DNA: TGTGCCAGCAACCCGGGACTAGCGGGAGGCTACTCCTACGAGCAGTACTTC. Translating gives CASNPGLAGGYSYEQYF.

This clonotype was counted a few times. The V gene is TRBV25-1, the J gene TRBJ2-7; 9 nucleotides align to TRBD1. Germline V lookup: CDR1 MGHDK, CDR2 SYGVNS. The V gene end was trimmed by 3 bases and the J gene end by 2 bases; junction bases not matched to a gene: 8. CDR3 length equals 16 residues. CDR3 region: CASSELGQGSAYEQYF. The CDR3 DNA follows: TGTGCCAGCAGTGAGTTGGGACAGGGCTCTGCCTACGAGCAGTACTTC.

The rearrangement uses TRBV12-3 or TRBV12-4 and TRBJ2-1; D might be TRBD1 or TRBD2, each matching 5 bases. The CDR3 length is 14 residues. V was pared by 2 bases and J by 8 bases, with 13 bases between. CDR3 amino acids: CASSLYQGADEQFF. As DNA, the CDR3 is TGTGCCAGCAGTTTATATCAGGGAGCTGATGAGCAGTTCTTC.

This rearrangement joins TRBV5-1 to TRBJ2-5; 14 bases agree with TRBD2. The J segment lost 3 bases and the V segment lost 4 bases, leaving 5 bases of the junction unmatched. Germline CDR1 and CDR2: SGHRS and YFSETQ. CDR3 length: 16 amino acids. As DNA, the CDR3 is TGCGCCAGCAGCACCCGACTAGCGGGAGGGAAAGAGACCCAGTACTTC. It specifies CASSTRLAGGKETQYF.

CDR3 in DNA: TGTGCCAGCAGTGCGCGGGAAGAGACCCAGTACTTC. This translates into CASSAREETQYF. V is TRBV2 and J is TRBJ2-5, with D perhaps TRBD2 (5 bases). V lost 4 bases and J 3 bases, leaving 6 bases between the germline ends. CDR1 and CDR2 from the germline V gene are SNHLY and FYNNEI. The CDR3 extends over 12 amino acids.

A word on this clonotype: With a much larger clone just one base away, this may be a read error. The chain uses TRBV5-6 and TRBJ2-6, with 11 bases matching TRBD2. Germline trimming cut 4 bases from V and 2 bases from J; bases unmatched to any gene: 8. The germline V gene has CDR1 SGHDT and CDR2 YYEEEE. The CDR3 is 18 amino acids. CDR3 sequence reads: CASSPELAGVPGANVLTF. CDR3 coding DNA: TGTGCCAGCAGCCCGGAACTAGCGGGAGTTCCTGGGGCCAACGTCCTGACTTTC.

The J gene is TRBJ2-7, the V gene TRBV6-1; 10 positions match TRBD2. The CDR3 is made up of 16 amino acids. The germline gives CDR1 MNHNS, CDR2 SASEGT. J gave up 7 bases and V 8 bases, and 17 bases lay outside the gene matches. The CDR3 here is CASSYRTSGHKLEQYF. The CDR3 DNA reads TGTGCCAGCTCGTACCGGACTAGCGGACACAAATTGGAGCAGTACTTC.

CDR3 coding DNA: TGTGCCAGCAGCCCTGGGTCTTTTCCCCTAGCCACATCCTACGAGCAGTACTTC. As protein: CASSPGSFPLATSYEQYF. J is TRBJ2-7 and V is TRBV11-2; perhaps TRBD2 as D (5 bases). The V end lost 5 bases, the J end lost 1 base, and 24 bases lay between the germline ends. The CDR3 sequence is 18 residues long. Germline loops: CDR1 SGHAT, CDR2 FQNNGV.

This clonotype was seen ten or more times. The V gene is TRBV12-3 or TRBV12-4, the J gene TRBJ2-1, with TRBD2 matching 16 bases. Trimming cost V 8 bases and J 8 bases; bases outside gene matches: 12. The CDR3 extends over 17 amino acids. Here the CDR3 reads CASGRGTSGRAGYEQFF. The CDR3 DNA reads as TGTGCCAGCGGTAGGGGGACTAGCGGGAGGGCCGGGTATGAGCAGTTCTTC.

V gene TRBV6-2 or TRBV6-3 combines with J gene TRBJ2-1; D possibly corresponds to TRBD2 (5 bases). The CDR3 length is 11 residues. Trimming removed 8 bases from V and 9 bases from J, with 11 bases in between. The germline V gene encodes CDR1 MNHEY and CDR2 SVGEGT. The CDR3 DNA reads as TGTGCCAGCGGGAGACCGGGTGAGCAGTTCTTC. Protein sequence: CASGRPGEQFF.

J is TRBJ2-7 and V is TRBV6-1, with D uncertain. CDR3 size: 15 residues. The germline V gene encodes CDR1 MNHNS and CDR2 SASEGT. The V end was cut by 7 bases, the J end by 5 bases, with 21 bases between. The CDR3 here is CASTLYSWGPHEQYF. In DNA, the CDR3 is TGTGCCAGCACTCTTTATAGTTGGGGTCCCCACGAGCAGTACTTC.

The rearrangement links TRBV7-2 to TRBJ1-2; no clear D gene. In germline, CDR1 is SGHTA, CDR2 FQGNSA. V was shortened by 10 bases and J by 4 bases, with 25 bases between the two germline ends. The CDR3 runs to 16 residues. The CDR3, as DNA: TGTGCCATATTCCAACCGGGTTTCAAGAGTTTCTATGGCTACACCTTC. Residues: CAIFQPGFKSFYGYTF.

This clonotype showed up just a few times. The chain couples TRBV10-2 to TRBJ2-7; 7 bases align to TRBD2. The germline CDR1 and CDR2 sequences are WSHSY and SAAADI. V lost 4 bases and J lost 7; bases outside the gene matches: 7. The CDR3 is 13 residues long. CDR3 sequence (DNA): TGCGCCAGCAGTGGACTAGCCCGGGATGAGCAGTACTTC. This sequence encodes CASSGLARDEQYF.

This clonotype was found many times. This sequence joins TRBV5-1 and TRBJ2-7; no firm D call. The length of the CDR3 is 13 residues. Looked up from germline, CDR1 is SGHRS and CDR2 is YFSETQ. V was trimmed by 0 bases and J by 2 bases, leaving 6 bases between them. For the CDR3, the DNA is TGCGCCAGCAGCTTGGACAGAACCTACGAGCAGTACTTC. Its protein product is CASSLDRTYEQYF.

The rearrangement uses TRBV4-2 and TRBJ2-3, with TRBD2 matching 12 bases. The V segment lost 0 bases and the J segment 0 bases; nucleotides outside the gene matches: 4. From germline, CDR1 is LGHNA and CDR2 YNFKEQ. The length of the CDR3 is 18 residues. CDR3 bases: TGTGCCAGCAGCCAAGATCTAGCGGGAGGGCGTAGCACAGATACGCAGTATTTT. It translates to CASSQDLAGGRSTDTQYF.

This clonotype was seen more than once but under ten times. The J gene is TRBJ2-1, the V gene TRBV4-3; TRBD2 aligns across 8 bases. Germline V gene sequence: CDR1 LGHNA, CDR2 YSLEER. J gave up 10 bases and V 1 base, and 9 bases lay outside the gene matches. The CDR3 is 15 amino acids. CDR3 loop: CASSQGQREGEEQFF. The CDR3 DNA is TGCGCCAGCAGCCAAGGACAACGGGAGGGTGAGGAGCAGTTCTTC.

A remark on this clonotype: This may come from a read error, since a much larger clone is one base off. The gene calls are TRBV7-8 and TRBJ1-1; D is uncertain. Germline V gives CDR1 SGHVS, CDR2 FQNEAQ. This CDR3 comprises 14 residues. V was shortened by 4 bases and J by 1 base, with 10 bases between the two germline ends. The CDR3 region has the DNA TGTGCCAGCAGCTCTTTGGCAGCGAACACTGAAGCTTTCTTT. Protein sequence: CASSSLAANTEAFF.

The chain combines TRBV29-1 with TRBJ2-7, with 7 bases that match TRBD2. The J segment lost 7 bases and the V segment lost 4 bases, leaving 1 base of the junction unmatched. Germline V CDR1 and CDR2: SQVTM, ANQGSEA. This CDR3 has 10 amino acids. The CDR3 region has the DNA TGCAGCGTTGGGGAGGGAGAGCAGTACTTC. Translated: CSVGEGEQYF.

This clonotype was recorded many times. CDR3 amino acids: CASSFSTWGLRTYEQYF. CDR3 nucleotides: TGTGCCAGCAGTTTCTCAACTTGGGGACTTCGCACCTACGAGCAGTACTTC. The chain recombines TRBV28 with TRBJ2-7; D might be TRBD2 (6 bases). V lost 3 bases to trimming and J lost 2 bases, with 20 bases between them. Germline V gene lookup returns CDR1 MDHEN and CDR2 SYDVKM. The CDR3 has 17 amino acids.

This clonotype appeared many times. The V gene is TRBV29-1, the J gene TRBJ2-1; 9 bases map to TRBD1. V dropped 7 bases and J dropped 4; count of bases not matched to a gene: 5. The germline gives CDR1 SQVTM, CDR2 ANQGSEA. The CDR3 loop spans 13 amino acids. As DNA, the CDR3 is TGCAGCGCCACAGGGGGCCATTACAATGAGCAGTTCTTC. It codes for CSATGGHYNEQFF.

The V call is TRBV7-9, the J call TRBJ2-5; possibly TRBD2 for D (6 bases). Germline CDR1 reads SEHNR; CDR2 reads FQNEAQ (reference sequence). Trimming pared 2 bases from V and 2 bases from J, leaving 12 bases between. The CDR3 runs to 15 residues. The CDR3 region is CASSLHLGTQETQYF. In DNA form, the CDR3 reads TGTGCCAGCAGCTTACATTTGGGGACTCAAGAGACCCAGTACTTC.

This clonotype turned up a few times. The V gene is TRBV20-1, the J gene TRBJ2-7; 10 nucleotides agree with TRBD2. The CDR3 is 13 residues long. The ends lost 5 bases at V and 7 bases at J; junction bases unmatched: 8. Germline assignment: CDR1 DFQATT and CDR2 SNEGSKA (reference sequence). The CDR3 DNA reads as TGCAGTGCTGCCTGGACTAGCGGTAAGGAGCAGTACTTC. Amino acid sequence: CSAAWTSGKEQYF.

V usage is TRBV20-1 and J usage is TRBJ1-1, with a tentative D call TRBD1 (5 bases). The CDR3 totals 14 residues. The germline V gene has CDR1 DFQATT and CDR2 SNEGSKA (reference sequence). V was clipped by 6 bases and J by 5 bases, with 19 bases between them. This chain's CDR3 is CSASKNWGMTEAFF. CDR3 in DNA: TGCAGTGCCTCGAAAAATTGGGGCATGACTGAAGCTTTCTTT.

In this sample, this clonotype turned up a few times. V gene TRBV3-1 combines with J gene TRBJ2-7, with no clear D. Germline V gene data show CDR1 as LGHDT and CDR2 as YNNKEL (reference sequence). This CDR3 contains 13 residues. The ends were cut back, 1 base at V and 4 bases at J, with 8 bases in the middle. CDR3 nucleotides: TGTGCCAGCAGCCAAGCGGTCAGGTACGAGCAGTACTTC. It encodes CASSQAVRYEQYF.

The chain is built from TRBV12-3 or TRBV12-4 and TRBJ2-3, with D uncertain. The CDR3 extends over 13 amino acids. V shed 1 base and J shed 0 bases, with 2 bases lying between them. The CDR3 region is CASSLESTDTQYF. The CDR3 nucleotides are TGTGCCAGCAGTTTAGAGAGCACAGATACGCAGTATTTT.

The chain employs TRBV4-1 and TRBJ2-7; D gene uncertain. The CDR3 contains 18 residues. V was clipped by 0 bases and J by 2 bases, with 20 bases between them. Per germline, CDR1 MGHRA and CDR2 YSYEKL. Here the CDR3 reads CASSQEKYGENQAYEQYF. As DNA, the CDR3 is TGCGCCAGCAGCCAAGAGAAGTATGGGGAAAACCAAGCCTACGAGCAGTACTTC.